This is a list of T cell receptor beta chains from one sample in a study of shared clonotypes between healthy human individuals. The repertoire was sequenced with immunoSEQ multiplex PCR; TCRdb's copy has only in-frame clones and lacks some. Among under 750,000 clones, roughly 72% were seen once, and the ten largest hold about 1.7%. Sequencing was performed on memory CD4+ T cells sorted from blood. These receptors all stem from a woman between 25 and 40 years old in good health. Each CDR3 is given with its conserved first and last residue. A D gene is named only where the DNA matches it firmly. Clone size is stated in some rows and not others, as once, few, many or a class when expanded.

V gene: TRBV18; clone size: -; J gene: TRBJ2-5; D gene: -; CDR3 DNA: TGTGCCAGCTCCCGGTATGAGACCCAGTACTTC; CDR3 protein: CASSRYETQYF
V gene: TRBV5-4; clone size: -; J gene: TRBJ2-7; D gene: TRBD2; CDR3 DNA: TGTGCCAGCAGCTCCCCCTTTAGCGGGAGGCGTCTCCACGAGCAGTACTTC; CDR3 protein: CASSSPFSGRRLHEQYF
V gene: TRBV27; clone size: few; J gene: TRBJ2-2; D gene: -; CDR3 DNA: TGTGCCAGCAGTTTTGGTTTCCGAGGTAACACCGGGGAGCTGTTTTTT; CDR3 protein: CASSFGFRGNTGELFF
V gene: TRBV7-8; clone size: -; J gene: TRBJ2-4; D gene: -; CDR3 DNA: TGTGCCAGCAGCCAAGGGCAGAAAAACATTCAGTACTTC; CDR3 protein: CASSQGQKNIQYF
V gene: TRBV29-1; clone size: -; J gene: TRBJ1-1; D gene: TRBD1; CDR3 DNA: TGCAGCGGCACAGGGTTGGCGGACAGGATGAACACTGAAGCTTTCTTT; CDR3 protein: CSGTGLADRMNTEAFF
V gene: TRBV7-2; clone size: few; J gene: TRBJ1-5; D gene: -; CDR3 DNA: TGTGCCAGCAGCCTCCAGGTGAATCAGCCCCAGCATTTT; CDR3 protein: CASSLQVNQPQHF
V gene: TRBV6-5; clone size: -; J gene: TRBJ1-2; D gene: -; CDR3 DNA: TGTGCCAGCAGGCACAGGGATTTTTATGGCTACACCTTC; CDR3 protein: CASRHRDFYGYTF
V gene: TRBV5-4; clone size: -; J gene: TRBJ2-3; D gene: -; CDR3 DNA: TGTGCCAGCAGCAGGACAGGCACAGATACGCAGTATTTT; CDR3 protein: CASSRTGTDTQYF
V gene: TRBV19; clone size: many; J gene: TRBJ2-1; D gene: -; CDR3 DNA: TGTGCCAGTAGTATATCTTCGTGGCAGGTCGTAAATGAGCAGTTCTTC; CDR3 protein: CASSISSWQVVNEQFF
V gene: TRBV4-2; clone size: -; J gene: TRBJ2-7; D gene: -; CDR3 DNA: TGTGCCAGCAGCCAAGAGCCAGGGGTCTACGAGCAGTACTTC; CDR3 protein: CASSQEPGVYEQYF
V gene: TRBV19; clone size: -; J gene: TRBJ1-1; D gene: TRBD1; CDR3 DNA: TGTGCCAGTAGTGACCCGGGACAGAAGACCTTTGAAGCTTTCTTT; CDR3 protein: CASSDPGQKTFEAFF
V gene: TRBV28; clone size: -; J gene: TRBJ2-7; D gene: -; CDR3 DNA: TGTGCCAGCAGTCCCATTTATACTGGGGCGGGCTACGAGCAGTACTTC; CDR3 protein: CASSPIYTGAGYEQYF
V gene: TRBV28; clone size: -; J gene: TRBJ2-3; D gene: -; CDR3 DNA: TGTGCCAGCAGTTTATGGTCCAGAAGCACAGATACGCAGTATTTT; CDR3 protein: CASSLWSRSTDTQYF
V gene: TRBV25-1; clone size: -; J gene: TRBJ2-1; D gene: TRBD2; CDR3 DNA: TGTGCCAGCAGTCTAGTGGGGGGGTGGCCCTACAATGAGCAGTTCTTC; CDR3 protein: CASSLVGGWPYNEQFF
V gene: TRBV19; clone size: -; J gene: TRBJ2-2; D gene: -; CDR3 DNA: TGTGCCAGTAGTATTCCGGGGAACACCGGGGAGCTGTTTTTT; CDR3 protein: CASSIPGNTGELFF
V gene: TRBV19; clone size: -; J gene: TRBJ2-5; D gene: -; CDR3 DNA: TGTGCCAGTAGTATTACAGGAGAGACCCAGTACTTC; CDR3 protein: CASSITGETQYF
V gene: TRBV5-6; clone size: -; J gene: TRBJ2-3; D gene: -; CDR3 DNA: TGTGCCAGCAGCTTATTACTAGGATCAGATACGCAGTATTTT; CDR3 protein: CASSLLLGSDTQYF
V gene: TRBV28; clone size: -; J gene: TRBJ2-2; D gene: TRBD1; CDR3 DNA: TGTGCCAGCAGCCTGGACAGGCTAGAAGGGGAGCTGTTTTTT; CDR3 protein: CASSLDRLEGELFF
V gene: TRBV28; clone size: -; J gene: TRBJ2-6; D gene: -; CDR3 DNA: TGTGCCAGCAGTTCTCATTCTGGGGCCAACGTCCTGACTTTC; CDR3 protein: CASSSHSGANVLTF
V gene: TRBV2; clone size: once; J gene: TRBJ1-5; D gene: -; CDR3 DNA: TGTGCCAGCAGTGACCGAAACGGCAATCAGCCCCAGCATTTT; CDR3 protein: CASSDRNGNQPQHF
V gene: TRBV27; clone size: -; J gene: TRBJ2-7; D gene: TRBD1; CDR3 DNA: TGTGCCAGCAGTCCGCGAACTCCGGGACAGGGCTACGAGCAGTACTTC; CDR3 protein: CASSPRTPGQGYEQYF
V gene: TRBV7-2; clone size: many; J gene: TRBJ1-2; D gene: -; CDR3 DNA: TGTGCCAGCAGCTTTGGAGGGCAGGGGAGCGACTATGGCTACACCTTC; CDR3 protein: CASSFGGQGSDYGYTF